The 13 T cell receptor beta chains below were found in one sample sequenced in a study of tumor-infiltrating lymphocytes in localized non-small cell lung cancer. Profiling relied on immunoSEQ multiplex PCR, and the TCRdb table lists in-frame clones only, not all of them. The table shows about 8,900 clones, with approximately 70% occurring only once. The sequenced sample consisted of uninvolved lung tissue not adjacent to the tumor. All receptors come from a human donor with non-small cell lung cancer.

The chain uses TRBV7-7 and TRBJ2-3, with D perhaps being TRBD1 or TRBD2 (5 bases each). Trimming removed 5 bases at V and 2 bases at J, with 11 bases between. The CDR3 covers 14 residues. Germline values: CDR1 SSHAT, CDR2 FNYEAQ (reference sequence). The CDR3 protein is CASSPGTVTDTQYF. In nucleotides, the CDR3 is TGTGCCAGCAGCCCCGGGACGGTCACAGATACGCAGTATTTT.

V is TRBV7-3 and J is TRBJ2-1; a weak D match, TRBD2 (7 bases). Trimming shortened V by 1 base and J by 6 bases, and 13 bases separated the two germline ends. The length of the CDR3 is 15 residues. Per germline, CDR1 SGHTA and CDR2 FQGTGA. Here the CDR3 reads CASSLSGLGGNEQFF. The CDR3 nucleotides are TGTGCCAGCAGCTTAAGCGGACTAGGGGGCAATGAGCAGTTCTTC.

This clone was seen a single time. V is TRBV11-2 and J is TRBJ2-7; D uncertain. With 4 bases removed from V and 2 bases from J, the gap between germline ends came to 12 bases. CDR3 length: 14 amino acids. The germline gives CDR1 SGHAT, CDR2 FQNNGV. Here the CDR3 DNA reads TGTGCCAGCAGCTCCCCAAACTTCGCCTACGAGCAGTACTTC. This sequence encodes CASSSPNFAYEQYF.

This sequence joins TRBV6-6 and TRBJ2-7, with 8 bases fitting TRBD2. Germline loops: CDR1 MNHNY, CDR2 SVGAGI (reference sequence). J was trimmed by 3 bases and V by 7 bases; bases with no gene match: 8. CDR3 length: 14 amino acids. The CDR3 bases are TGTGCCAGCAACCCCGGACTAGCCGGCTACGAGCAGTACTTC. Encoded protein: CASNPGLAGYEQYF.

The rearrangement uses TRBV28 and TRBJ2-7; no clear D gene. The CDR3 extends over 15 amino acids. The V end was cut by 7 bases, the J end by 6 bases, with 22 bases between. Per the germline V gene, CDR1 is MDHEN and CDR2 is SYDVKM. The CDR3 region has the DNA TGTGCCAGCACCCCCGGTAGTGGTGAGTCGTCCGAGCAGTACTTC. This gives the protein CASTPGSGESSEQYF. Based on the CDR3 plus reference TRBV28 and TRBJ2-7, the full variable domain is DVKVTQSSRYLVKRTGEKVFLECVQDMDHENMFWYRQDPGLGLRLIYFSYDVKMKEKGDIPEGYSVSREKKERFSLILESASTNQTSMYLCASTPGSGESSEQYFGPGTRLTVT.

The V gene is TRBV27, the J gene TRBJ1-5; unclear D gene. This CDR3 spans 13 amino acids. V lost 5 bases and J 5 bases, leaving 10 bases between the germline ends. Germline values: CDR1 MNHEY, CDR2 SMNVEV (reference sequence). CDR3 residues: CASSQRNDQPQHF. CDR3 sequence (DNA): TGTGCCAGCAGTCAAAGGAACGATCAGCCCCAGCATTTT.

The CDR3 coding sequence is TGTGCCAGCAGCAGATTCTCCTACGAGCAGTACTTC. It is translated as CASSRFSYEQYF. The chain joins TRBV6-6 to TRBJ2-7; D is ambiguous. CDR1 MNHNY and CDR2 SVGAGI come from the germline V gene (reference sequence). The V end lost 6 bases, the J end lost 0 bases, and 6 bases lay between the germline ends. The CDR3 runs to 12 residues.

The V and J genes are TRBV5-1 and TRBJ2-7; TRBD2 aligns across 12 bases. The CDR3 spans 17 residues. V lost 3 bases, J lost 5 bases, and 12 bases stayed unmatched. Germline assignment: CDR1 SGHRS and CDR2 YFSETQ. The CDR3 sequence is CASSSAPSGRGSHEQYF. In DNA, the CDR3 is TGCGCCAGCAGCTCTGCCCCTAGCGGGAGGGGGAGCCACGAGCAGTACTTC.

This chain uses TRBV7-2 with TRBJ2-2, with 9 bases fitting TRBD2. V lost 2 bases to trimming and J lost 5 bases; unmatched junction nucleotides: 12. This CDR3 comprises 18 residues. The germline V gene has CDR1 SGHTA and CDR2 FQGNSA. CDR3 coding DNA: TGTGCCAGCAGCTTAACTAGCGGGTGGCTCAGGGGAACCGGGGAGCTGTTTTTT. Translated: CASSLTSGWLRGTGELFF.

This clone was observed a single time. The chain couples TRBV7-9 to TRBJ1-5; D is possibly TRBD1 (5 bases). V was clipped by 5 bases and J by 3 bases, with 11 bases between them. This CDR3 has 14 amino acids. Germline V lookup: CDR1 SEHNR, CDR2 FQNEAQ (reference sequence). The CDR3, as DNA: TGTGCCAGCAGCAATGAAGGGGACAATCAGCCCCAGCATTTT. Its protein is CASSNEGDNQPQHF.

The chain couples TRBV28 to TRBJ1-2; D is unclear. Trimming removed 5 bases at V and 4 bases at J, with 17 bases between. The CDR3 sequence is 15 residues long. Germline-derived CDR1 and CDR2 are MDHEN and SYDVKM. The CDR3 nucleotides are TGTGCCAGCAGTACCTTAACAATACCGACCTATGGCTACACCTTC. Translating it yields CASSTLTIPTYGYTF.

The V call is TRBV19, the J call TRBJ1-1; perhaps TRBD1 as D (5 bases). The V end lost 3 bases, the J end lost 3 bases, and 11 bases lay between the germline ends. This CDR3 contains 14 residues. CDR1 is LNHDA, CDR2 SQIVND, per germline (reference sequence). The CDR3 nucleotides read TGTGCCAGTAGTATGGGGCAGGGTTACACTGAAGCTTTCTTT. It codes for CASSMGQGYTEAFF.

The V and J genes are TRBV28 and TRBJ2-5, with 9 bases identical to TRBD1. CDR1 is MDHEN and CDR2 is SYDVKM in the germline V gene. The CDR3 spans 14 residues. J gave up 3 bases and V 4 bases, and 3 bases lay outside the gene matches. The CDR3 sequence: CASSSGQGKETQYF. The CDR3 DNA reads TGTGCCAGCAGTTCAGGACAGGGGAAAGAGACCCAGTACTTC.